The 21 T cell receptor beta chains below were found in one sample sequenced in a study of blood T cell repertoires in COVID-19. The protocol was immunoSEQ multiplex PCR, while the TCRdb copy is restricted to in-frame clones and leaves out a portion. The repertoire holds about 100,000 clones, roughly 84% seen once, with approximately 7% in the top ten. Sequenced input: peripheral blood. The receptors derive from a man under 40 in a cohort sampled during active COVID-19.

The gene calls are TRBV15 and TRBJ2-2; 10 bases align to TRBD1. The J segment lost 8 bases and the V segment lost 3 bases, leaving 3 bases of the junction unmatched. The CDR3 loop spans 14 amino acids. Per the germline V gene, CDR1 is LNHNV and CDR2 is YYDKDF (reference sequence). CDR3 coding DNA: TGTGCCACCAGCAGGGGACAGGGGACGGGGGAGCTGTTTTTT. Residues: CATSRGQGTGELFF.

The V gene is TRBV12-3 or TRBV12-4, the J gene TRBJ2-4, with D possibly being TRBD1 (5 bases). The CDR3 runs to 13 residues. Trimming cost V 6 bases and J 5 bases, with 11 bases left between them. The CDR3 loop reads CASSRQFENIQYF. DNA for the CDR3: TGTGCCAGCAGCCGACAGTTTGAAAACATTCAGTACTTC.

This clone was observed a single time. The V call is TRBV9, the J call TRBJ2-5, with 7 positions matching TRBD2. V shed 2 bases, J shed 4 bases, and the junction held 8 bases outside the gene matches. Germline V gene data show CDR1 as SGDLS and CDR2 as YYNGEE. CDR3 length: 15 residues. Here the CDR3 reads CASSVSGARGETQYF. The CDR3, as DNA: TGTGCCAGCAGCGTCAGCGGGGCCCGTGGAGAGACCCAGTACTTC.

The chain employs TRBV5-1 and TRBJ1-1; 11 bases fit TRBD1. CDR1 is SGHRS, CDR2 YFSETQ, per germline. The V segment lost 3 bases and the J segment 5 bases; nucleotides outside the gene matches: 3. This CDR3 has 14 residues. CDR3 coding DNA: TGCGCCAGCAGCTCGGACAGGGGGCAGACTGAAGCTTTCTTT. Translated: CASSSDRGQTEAFF. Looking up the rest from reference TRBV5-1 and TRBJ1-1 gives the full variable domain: KAGVTQTPRYLIKTRGQQVTLSCSPISGHRSVSWYQQTPGQGLQFLFEYFSETQRNKGNFPGRFSGRQFSNSRSEMNVSTLELGDSALYLCASSSDRGQTEAFFGQGTRLTVV.

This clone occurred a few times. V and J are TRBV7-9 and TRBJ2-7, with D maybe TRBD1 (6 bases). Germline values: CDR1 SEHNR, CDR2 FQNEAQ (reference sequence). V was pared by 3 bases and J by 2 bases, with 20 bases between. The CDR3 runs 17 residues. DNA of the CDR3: TGTGCCAGCAGCTTTGGGTCCGTCGAGACAGGAACCTACGAGCAGTACTTC. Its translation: CASSFGSVETGTYEQYF.

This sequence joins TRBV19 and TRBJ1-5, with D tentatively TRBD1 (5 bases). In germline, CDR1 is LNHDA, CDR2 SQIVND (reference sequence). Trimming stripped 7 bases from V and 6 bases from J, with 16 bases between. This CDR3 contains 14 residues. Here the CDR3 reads CASNTGEGSQPQHF. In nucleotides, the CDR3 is TGTGCCAGTAATACCGGGGAGGGGAGTCAGCCCCAGCATTTT.

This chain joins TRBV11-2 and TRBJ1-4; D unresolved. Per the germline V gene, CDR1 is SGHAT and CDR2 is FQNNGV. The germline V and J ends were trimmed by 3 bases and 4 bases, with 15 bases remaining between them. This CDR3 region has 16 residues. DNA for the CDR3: TGTGCCAGCAGCTTCCAACAGACCTTCTTTAATGAAAAACTGTTTTTT. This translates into CASSFQQTFFNEKLFF.

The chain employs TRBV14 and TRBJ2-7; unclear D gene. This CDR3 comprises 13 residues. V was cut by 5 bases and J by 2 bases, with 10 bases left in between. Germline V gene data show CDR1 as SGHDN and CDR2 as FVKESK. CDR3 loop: CASSSTQPYEQYF. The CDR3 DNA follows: TGTGCCAGCAGCTCGACACAGCCCTACGAGCAGTACTTC.

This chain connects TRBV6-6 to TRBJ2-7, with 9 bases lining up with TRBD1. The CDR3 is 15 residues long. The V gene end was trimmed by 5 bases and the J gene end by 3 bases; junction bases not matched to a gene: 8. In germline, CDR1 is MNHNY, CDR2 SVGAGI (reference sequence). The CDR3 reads CASSGPGQGFYEQYF. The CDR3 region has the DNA TGTGCCAGCAGTGGTCCGGGACAGGGTTTCTACGAGCAGTACTTC.

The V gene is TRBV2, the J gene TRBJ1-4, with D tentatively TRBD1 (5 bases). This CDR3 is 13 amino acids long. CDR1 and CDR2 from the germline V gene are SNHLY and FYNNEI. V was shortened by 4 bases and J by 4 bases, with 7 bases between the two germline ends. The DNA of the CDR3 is TGTGCCAGCAGTGCCAGGGATAATGAAAAACTGTTTTTT. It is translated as CASSARDNEKLFF.

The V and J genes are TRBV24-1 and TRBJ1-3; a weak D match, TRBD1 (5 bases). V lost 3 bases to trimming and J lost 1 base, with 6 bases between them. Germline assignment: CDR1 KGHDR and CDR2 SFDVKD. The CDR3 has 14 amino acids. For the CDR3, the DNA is TGTGCCACCAGTGATGACAGATCTGGAAACACCATATATTTT. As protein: CATSDDRSGNTIYF.

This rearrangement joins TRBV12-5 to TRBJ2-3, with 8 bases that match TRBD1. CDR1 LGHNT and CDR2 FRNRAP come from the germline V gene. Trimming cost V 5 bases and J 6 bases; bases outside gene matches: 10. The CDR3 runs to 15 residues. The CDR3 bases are TGTGCTAGTGGTCTGGGACAGGTGGGTCAGGATACGCAGTATTTT. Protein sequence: CASGLGQVGQDTQYF.

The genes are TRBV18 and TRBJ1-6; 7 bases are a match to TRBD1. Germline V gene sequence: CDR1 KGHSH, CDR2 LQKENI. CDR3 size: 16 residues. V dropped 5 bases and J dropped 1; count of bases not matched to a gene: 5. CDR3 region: CASSSGQLSYNSPLHF. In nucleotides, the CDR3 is TGTGCCAGCTCATCGGGACAGTTATCCTATAATTCACCCCTCCACTTT.

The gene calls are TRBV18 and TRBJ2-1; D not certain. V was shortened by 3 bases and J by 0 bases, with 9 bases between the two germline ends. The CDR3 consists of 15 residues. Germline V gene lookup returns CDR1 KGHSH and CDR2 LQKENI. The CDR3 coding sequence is TGTGCCAGCTCACCCAAGGAGAACTCCTACAATGAGCAGTTCTTC. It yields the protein CASSPKENSYNEQFF.

This CDR3 reads CASSQVGLAETVSTDTQYF. DNA for the CDR3: TGTGCCAGCAGCCAGGTCGGACTAGCGGAGACCGTTAGCACAGATACGCAGTATTTT. V is TRBV3-1 (or the pseudogene TRBV3-2) and J is TRBJ2-3; 10 nucleotides align to TRBD2. The germline V gene encodes CDR1 LGHDT and CDR2 YNNKEL (reference sequence). The CDR3 contains 19 residues. The J segment lost 0 bases and the V segment lost 3 bases, leaving 12 bases of the junction unmatched.

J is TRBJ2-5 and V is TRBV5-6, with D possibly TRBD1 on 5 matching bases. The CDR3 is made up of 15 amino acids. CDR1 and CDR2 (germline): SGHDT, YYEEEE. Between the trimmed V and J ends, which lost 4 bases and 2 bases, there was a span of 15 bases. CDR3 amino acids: CASSPRTRLQETQYF. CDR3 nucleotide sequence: TGTGCCAGCAGCCCCAGGACAAGGTTACAAGAGACCCAGTACTTC.

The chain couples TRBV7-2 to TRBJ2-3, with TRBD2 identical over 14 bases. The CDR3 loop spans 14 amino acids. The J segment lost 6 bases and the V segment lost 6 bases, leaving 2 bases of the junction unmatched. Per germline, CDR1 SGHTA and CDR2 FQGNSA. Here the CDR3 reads CASSRTSGRDTQYF. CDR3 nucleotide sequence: TGTGCCAGCAGTCGGACTAGCGGGAGGGATACGCAGTATTTT.

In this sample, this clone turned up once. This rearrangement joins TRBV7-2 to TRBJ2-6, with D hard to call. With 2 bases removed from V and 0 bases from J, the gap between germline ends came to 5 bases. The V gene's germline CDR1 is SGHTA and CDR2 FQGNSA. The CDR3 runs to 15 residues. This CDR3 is CASSLFSSGANVLTF. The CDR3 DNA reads TGTGCCAGCAGCTTATTCTCCTCTGGGGCCAACGTCCTGACTTTC.

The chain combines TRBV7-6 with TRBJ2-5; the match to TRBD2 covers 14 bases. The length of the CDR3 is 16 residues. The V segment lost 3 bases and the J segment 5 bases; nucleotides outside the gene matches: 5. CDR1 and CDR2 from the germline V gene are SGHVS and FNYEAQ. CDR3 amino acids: CASSLRTSGGLETQYF. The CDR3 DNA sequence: TGTGCCAGCAGCTTGAGGACTAGCGGGGGGTTGGAGACCCAGTACTTC.

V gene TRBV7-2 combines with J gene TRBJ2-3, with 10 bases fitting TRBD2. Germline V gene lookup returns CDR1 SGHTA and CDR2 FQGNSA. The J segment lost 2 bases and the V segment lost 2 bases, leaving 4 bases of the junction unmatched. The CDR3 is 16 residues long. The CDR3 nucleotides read TGTGCCAGCAGCTTACGTCTAGCGGGGGACACAGATACGCAGTATTTT. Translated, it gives CASSLRLAGDTDTQYF.

The CDR3 sequence is CASSAGQGNEKLFF. The CDR3 bases are TGTGCCAGTAGTGCGGGACAGGGTAATGAAAAACTGTTTTTT. The chain is built from TRBV19 and TRBJ1-4, with TRBD1 matching 9 bases. The trim removed 5 bases at V and 4 bases at J, leaving 2 bases unmatched. CDR1 is LNHDA and CDR2 is SQIVND in the germline V gene (reference sequence). The CDR3 loop spans 14 amino acids.